Listed here are 20 T cell receptor beta chains from one sample, sequenced in a study of glioma-infiltrating T cells after dendritic cell vaccination. Clones were read by immunoSEQ multiplex PCR, and TCRdb kept only the in-frame ones, dropping some. The table records fewer than 110,000 clones, 81% of them present only once. Source: blood, taken before dendritic cell vaccination. Receptors originate from a human donor with glioblastoma.

A note on this clone: This specimen includes other DNA sequences encoding the same CDR3. CDR3 DNA: TGCGCCAGCAGCTTGGCAGGGGGCCAAGAGACCCAGTACTTC. Residues: CASSLAGGQETQYF. The chain employs TRBV5-1 and TRBJ2-5; TRBD1 aligns across 7 bases. CDR1 is SGHRS and CDR2 is YFSETQ in the germline V gene. The CDR3 runs to 14 residues. The V gene end was trimmed by 0 bases and the J gene end by 1 base; junction bases not matched to a gene: 0.

This chain connects TRBV5-1 to TRBJ2-1; 9 bases are a match to TRBD2. The CDR3 has 17 amino acids. Germline V gene sequence: CDR1 SGHRS, CDR2 YFSETQ. The junction had 6 bases not matched to a gene; V was cut back by 0 bases and J by 2 bases. The CDR3 reads CASSLAPGGGAYNEQFF. The DNA of the CDR3 is TGCGCCAGCAGCTTGGCCCCCGGCGGGGGGGCCTACAATGAGCAGTTCTTC.

J is TRBJ1-3 and V is TRBV5-4; 7 nucleotides align to TRBD1. Per the germline V gene, CDR1 is SGHNT and CDR2 is YYREEE (reference sequence). The CDR3 extends over 13 amino acids. The J segment lost 2 bases and the V segment lost 4 bases, leaving 0 bases of the junction unmatched. The CDR3 nucleotides are TGTGCCAGCAGCACAGGGGCTGGAAACACCATATATTTT. The encoded protein is CASSTGAGNTIYF. Using reference TRBV5-4 and TRBJ1-3 for the parts outside the CDR3, the full variable domain is ETGVTQSPTHLIKTRGQQVTLRCSSQSGHNTVSWYQQALGQGPQFIFQYYREEENGRGNFPPRFSGLQFPNYSSELNVNALELDDSALYLCASSTGAGNTIYFGEGSWLTVV.

The V gene is TRBV19, the J gene TRBJ2-1, with TRBD1 as a possible D gene (6 bases). Germline-derived CDR1 and CDR2 are LNHDA and SQIVND (reference sequence). V lost 6 bases and J lost 3, with 15 bases in between. This CDR3 has 15 residues. The CDR3 region is CASRWLGQGYNEQFF. Written as DNA, the CDR3 is TGTGCCAGTAGGTGGCTGGGACAAGGCTACAATGAGCAGTTCTTC.

This clone showed up just once. This chain uses TRBV7-2 with TRBJ1-1; 7 nucleotides match TRBD1. This CDR3 spans 13 amino acids. Losses at the gene ends were 5 bases for V and 6 bases for J; bases not matched to a gene: 6. Germline loops: CDR1 SGHTA, CDR2 FQGNSA. The CDR3 DNA reads TGTGCCAGCAGCAGACGGACAGGTGCTGAAGCTTTCTTT. Protein: CASSRRTGAEAFF.

This chain uses TRBV4-3 with TRBJ2-7; 13 positions agree with TRBD2. V gave up 4 bases and J gave up 7 bases; unmatched junction bases: 13. CDR1 and CDR2 from the germline V gene are LGHNA and YSLEER. This CDR3 has 17 amino acids. In DNA form, the CDR3 reads TGCGCCAGCAGCCCCTGGGGGGCCACTAGCGGGGGGGATGAGCAGTACTTC. Translated, it gives CASSPWGATSGGDEQYF.

This clone was observed once. The chain joins TRBV5-4 to TRBJ1-1, with D possibly being TRBD1 (6 bases). CDR1 SGHNT and CDR2 YYREEE come from the germline V gene (reference sequence). Trimming took 4 bases from V and 3 from J, leaving 13 bases between them. The CDR3 runs to 14 residues. The CDR3 loop is CASSVDRLYTEAFF. The DNA of the CDR3 is TGTGCCAGCAGCGTAGACAGGTTGTACACTGAAGCTTTCTTT. The full variable domain, with the rest looked up from reference TRBV5-4 and TRBJ1-1, is ETGVTQSPTHLIKTRGQQVTLRCSSQSGHNTVSWYQQALGQGPQFIFQYYREEENGRGNFPPRFSGLQFPNYSSELNVNALELDDSALYLCASSVDRLYTEAFFGQGTRLTVV.

The gene calls are TRBV7-8 and TRBJ1-2, with 9 bases lining up with TRBD1. The CDR3 totals 15 residues. The V segment lost 5 bases and the J segment 6 bases; nucleotides outside the gene matches: 10. Germline V gives CDR1 SGHVS, CDR2 FQNEAQ. The chain's CDR3 is CASSKNRGQLDGYTF. The CDR3 nucleotides read TGTGCCAGCAGCAAAAACAGGGGGCAGTTGGATGGCTACACCTTC. Full variable domain (missing parts from reference TRBV7-8 and TRBJ1-2): GAGVSQSPRYKVAKRGQDVALRCDPISGHVSLFWYQQALGQGPEFLTYFQNEAQLDKSGLPSDRFFAERPEGSVSTLKIQRTQQEDSAVYLCASSKNRGQLDGYTFGSGTRLTVV.

There are a few counts of this clone. CDR3 sequence: CASSGQVPYEQYF. DNA of the CDR3: TGTGCCAGCAGTGGACAGGTTCCCTACGAGCAGTACTTC. This sequence joins TRBV2 and TRBJ2-7, with a tentative D call TRBD1 (6 bases). V was trimmed by 4 bases and J by 2 bases, leaving 9 bases between them. The CDR3 has 13 amino acids. Germline CDR1 and CDR2: SNHLY and FYNNEI.

The chain recombines TRBV5-4 with TRBJ1-1; D remains ambiguous. CDR3 length: 15 amino acids. The germline V and J ends were trimmed by 4 bases and 4 bases, with 17 bases remaining between them. Germline V gene lookup returns CDR1 SGHNT and CDR2 YYREEE (reference sequence). Written as DNA, the CDR3 is TGTGCCAGCAGCCCCCGGACGGGGTTCGGCACTGAAGCTTTCTTT. The encoded protein is CASSPRTGFGTEAFF.

The chain has TRBV2 and TRBJ2-3; 9 bases map to TRBD2. CDR1 is SNHLY, CDR2 FYNNEI, per germline. This CDR3 comprises 15 residues. V was pared by 4 bases and J by 4 bases, with 6 bases of the junction left unmatched. In nucleotides, the CDR3 is TGTGCCAGCAGTGGCGAGCGGGGGGTAGCAGATACGCAGTATTTT. Translating it yields CASSGERGVADTQYF.

This sequence joins TRBV7-2 and TRBJ1-5; 7 bases match TRBD1. Losses at the gene ends were 4 bases for V and 6 bases for J; bases not matched to a gene: 6. Germline V gene lookup returns CDR1 SGHTA and CDR2 FQGNSA. This CDR3 is built from 14 residues. CDR3 region: CASSSDRVSQPQHF. The CDR3 coding sequence is TGTGCCAGCAGCTCCGACAGGGTCAGTCAGCCCCAGCATTTT.

The genes are TRBV28 and TRBJ1-2, with TRBD1 identical over 9 bases. The CDR3 spans 17 residues. Germline CDR1 MDHEN, CDR2 SYDVKM. The ends lost 5 bases at V and 4 bases at J; junction bases unmatched: 14. The CDR3 reads CASSPTGGRPQSYGYTF. CDR3 in DNA: TGTGCCAGCAGTCCGACAGGGGGTCGCCCCCAGAGCTATGGCTACACCTTC.

The chain is built from TRBV14 and TRBJ1-3; D not certain. CDR1 is SGHDN, CDR2 FVKESK, per germline. The CDR3 covers 15 residues. Deletions cut 1 base from V and 0 bases from J, with 7 bases between. DNA for the CDR3: TGTGCCAGCAGCCAAGTTAATCTCTCTGGAAACACCATATATTTT. It encodes CASSQVNLSGNTIYF.

The chain links TRBV11-2 to TRBJ2-1; 11 nucleotides align to TRBD1. This CDR3 contains 17 residues. Trimming at V came to 1 base and at J to 8 bases, leaving 10 bases not matched to a gene. CDR1 and CDR2 from the germline V gene are SGHAT and FQNNGV. CDR3 loop: CASSLGSWTGGWDEQFF. DNA of the CDR3: TGTGCCAGCAGCTTAGGGTCCTGGACAGGGGGCTGGGATGAGCAGTTCTTC.

The J gene is TRBJ1-2, the V gene TRBV5-4; the D gene is possibly TRBD1 (5 bases). Germline-derived CDR1 and CDR2 are SGHNT and YYREEE (reference sequence). The CDR3 is made up of 15 amino acids. V lost 4 bases to trimming and J lost 4 bases, with 17 bases between them. CDR3: CASSQWTTAPYGYTF. The CDR3 bases are TGTGCCAGCAGCCAATGGACGACAGCGCCCTATGGCTACACCTTC.

As for this clone: At the DNA level, this CDR3 is encoded by other sequences in the same sample as well. V usage is TRBV5-6 and J usage is TRBJ2-5; TRBD2 matches 13 bases. V gave up 4 bases and J gave up 2 bases; unmatched junction bases: 5. Germline assignment: CDR1 SGHDT and CDR2 YYEEEE. The CDR3 is made up of 16 amino acids. CDR3 DNA: TGTGCCAGCAGCGGCGCGGGACTAGCGGGGCAAGAGACCCAGTACTTC. Protein sequence: CASSGAGLAGQETQYF.

This clone has just one count. This chain connects TRBV6-5 to TRBJ2-1, with D hard to call. The CDR3 extends over 14 amino acids. Trimming cost V 6 bases and J 1 base, with 10 bases left between them. In germline, CDR1 is MNHEY, CDR2 SVGAGI. DNA of the CDR3: TGTGCCAGCAGCCCCGTGTCGTCCTACAATGAGCAGTTCTTC. Translation gives CASSPVSSYNEQFF.

The CDR3 bases are TGTGCCAGCAGCTGGGGACAGAGACGCACAGATACGCAGTATTTT. This translates into CASSWGQRRTDTQYF. This chain joins TRBV9 and TRBJ2-3, with 7 bases identical to TRBD1. This CDR3 is 15 amino acids long. The germline CDR1 and CDR2 sequences are SGDLS and YYNGEE. The junction had 6 bases not matched to a gene; V was cut back by 4 bases and J by 1 base.

About this clone itself: The junction and the germline gene differ at one end; a read error may be behind it. Here the CDR3 reads CASSNAGGNTTYF. CDR3 nucleotides: TGTGCCAGTAGTAACGCAGGGGGAAACACCACATATTTT. The chain couples TRBV19 to TRBJ1-3; 7 nucleotides match TRBD1. CDR3 length: 13 residues. Germline V gene sequence: CDR1 LNHDA, CDR2 SQIVND (reference sequence).